This is a list of T cell receptor beta chains from one sample in a study of cytomegalovirus exposure and HLA in healthy donors. Profiled with immunoSEQ multiplex PCR; TCRdb holds only in-frame clones, not every one. The data contain some 150,000 clones, over 60% of them singletons. Input material: PBMCs. These receptors all come from a man between 40 and 49 years old in good health and CMV-seropositive. Both conserved end residues are part of each CDR3. D genes are given only for firm matches. Some rows mark clone size as missing; the rest say once, few, many or name a class of expanded clone.

>-|TRBV5-1|-|TRBJ2-1
CASSGRDNYNEQFF
TGTGCCAGCAGCGGCCGGGACAACTACAATGAGCAGTTCTTC
>-|TRBV6-5|TRBD2|TRBJ2-3
CASSSRTSGIETQYF
TGTGCCAGCAGTTCCCGGACTAGCGGTATCGAGACGCAGTATTTT
>-|TRBV6-5|TRBD1|TRBJ2-7
CASSPSTGSYEQYF
TGTGCCAGCAGTCCCTCGACAGGGTCTTACGAGCAGTACTTC
>once|TRBV19|-|TRBJ1-3
CASRTTPGNTIYF
TGTGCCAGTAGGACGACACCCGGAAACACCATATATTTT
>-|TRBV5-1|TRBD2|TRBJ2-1
CASSLRLAGVYNEQFF
TGCGCCAGCAGCTTGAGACTAGCGGGAGTTTACAATGAGCAGTTCTTC
>-|TRBV11-3|-|TRBJ2-2
CATKPPGDTGELFF
TGTGCCACTAAACCCCCAGGGGACACCGGGGAGCTGTTTTTT
>-|TRBV19|-|TRBJ1-2
CASRAGSTNYGYTF
TGTGCCAGTAGGGCAGGCAGTACAAACTATGGCTACACCTTC
>-|TRBV6-5|-|TRBJ1-1
CASSYSEGNTEAFF
TGTGCCAGCAGTTACTCGGAGGGGAACACTGAAGCTTTCTTT
>-|TRBV6-6|-|TRBJ1-2
CASSYSPGVGGYTF
TGTGCCAGCAGTTACTCGCCGGGGGTAGGTGGCTACACCTTC
>once|TRBV7-8|TRBD2|TRBJ2-1
CASSPPAATSGNNEQFF
TGTGCCAGCAGCCCTCCCGCCGCGACTAGCGGAAACAATGAGCAGTTCTTC
>-|TRBV29-1|TRBD1|TRBJ2-1
CSAIPRTGAVYNEQFF
TGCAGCGCAATACCTAGGACAGGGGCCGTCTACAATGAGCAGTTCTTC
>-|TRBV5-6|-|TRBJ2-7
CASSLGAGATYEQYF
TGTGCCAGCAGCTTGGGAGCAGGCGCGACCTACGAGCAGTACTTC
>-|TRBV29-1|TRBD1|TRBJ2-1
CSIDRGVNEQFF
TGCAGCATAGACAGGGGGGTCAATGAGCAGTTCTTC
>few|TRBV7-9|TRBD1|TRBJ1-1
CASSTQDRGRTEAFF
TGTGCCAGCAGCACCCAGGACAGGGGGAGAACTGAAGCTTTCTTT
>few|TRBV5-1|-|TRBJ1-1
CASSPGRSRGTEAFF
TGCGCCAGCAGCCCGGGACGGAGCAGGGGCACTGAAGCTTTCTTT
>-|TRBV7-9|TRBD2|TRBJ2-2
CASSFSTSGNTGELFF
TGTGCCAGCAGCTTCTCGACTAGCGGGAACACCGGGGAGCTGTTTTTT
>-|TRBV7-3|-|TRBJ2-2
CASSPGDNTGELFF
TGTGCCAGCAGCCCTGGAGATAACACCGGGGAGCTGTTTTTT
>-|TRBV4-1|TRBD2|TRBJ2-2
CASSHPGLAGALNTGELFF
TGCGCCAGCAGCCACCCCGGACTAGCGGGAGCCCTCAACACCGGGGAGCTGTTTTTT
>few|TRBV5-1|-|TRBJ2-3
CASSFAGPSTDTQYF
TGCGCCAGCAGCTTCGCGGGACCAAGCACAGATACGCAGTATTTT
>once|TRBV12-5|TRBD1|TRBJ2-2
CASGPPRDRETGELFF
TGTGCTAGTGGTCCCCCGAGGGACAGGGAAACCGGGGAGCTGTTTTTT
>-|TRBV5-1|-|TRBJ2-7
CASSLDGTKGHEQYF
TGCGCCAGCAGCTTGGATGGGACAAAGGGCCACGAGCAGTACTTC
>-|TRBV27|TRBD1|TRBJ1-1
CASKTGTASEAFF
TGTGCCAGCAAAACCGGGACAGCTTCTGAAGCTTTCTTT
>-|TRBV2|-|TRBJ2-6
CASTITIESPGANGLTF
TGTGCCAGCACGATAACCATCGAGAGCCCTGGGGCCAACGGCCTGACTTTC
>-|TRBV7-2|-|TRBJ2-1
CASSLTPLSEQFF
TGTGCCAGCAGCTTGACTCCGCTCAGTGAGCAGTTCTTC
>-|TRBV6-1|-|TRBJ1-1
CASSVTPDTEAFF
TGTGCCAGCAGTGTAACACCTGACACTGAAGCTTTCTTT
>-|TRBV5-1|-|TRBJ2-2
CASSLVLNTGELFF
TGCGCCAGCAGCTTGGTTCTGAACACCGGGGAGCTGTTTTTT
>-|TRBV5-1|TRBD2|TRBJ2-7
CASSFLGLTDSEQYF
TGCGCCAGCAGCTTTTTGGGACTAACAGACTCCGAGCAGTACTTC
>-|TRBV18|-|TRBJ2-5
CASSPGHQETQYF
TGTGCCAGCTCACCGGGACACCAGGAGACCCAGTACTTC
>-|TRBV29-1|TRBD2|TRBJ2-7
CSVEDTRGNEQYF
TGCAGCGTTGAAGATACGCGGGGGAACGAGCAGTACTTC
>-|TRBV19|TRBD1|TRBJ2-7
CASSKTGPYEQYF
TGTGCCAGTAGTAAGACAGGGCCCTACGAGCAGTACTTC
>-|TRBV4-2|TRBD2|TRBJ2-7
CASSQETSGDVYF
TGTGCCAGCAGCCAAGAAACTAGCGGGGACGTGTACTTC
>-|TRBV7-9|-|TRBJ2-7
CASSFTGIHEQYF
TGTGCCAGCAGCTTTACAGGGATTCACGAGCAGTACTTC
>-|TRBV2|TRBD2|TRBJ2-7
CASSEYGREGYEQYF
TGTGCCAGCAGTGAATACGGGCGGGAGGGCTACGAGCAGTACTTC
>-|TRBV19|TRBD2|TRBJ2-2
CASSQAGGTGELFF
TGTGCCAGTAGTCAAGCGGGAGGCACCGGGGAGCTGTTTTTT
>-|TRBV5-1|-|TRBJ1-1
CASSISGDGTEAFF
TGCGCCAGCAGCATTTCAGGGGATGGGACTGAAGCTTTCTTT
>once|TRBV5-1|TRBD2|TRBJ2-3
CASSYLAGVATDTQYF
TGCGCCAGCAGCTACCTAGCGGGAGTGGCCACAGATACGCAGTATTTT
>few|TRBV2|TRBD2|TRBJ2-2
CASRATSGRGTGELFF
TGTGCCAGCAGAGCAACTAGCGGGAGGGGTACCGGGGAGCTGTTTTTT
>-|TRBV6-1|TRBD1|TRBJ2-7
CASSELAGGSYEQYF
TGTGCCAGCAGTGAGTTGGCAGGGGGTAGCTACGAGCAGTACTTC
>-|TRBV5-4|TRBD2|TRBJ2-7
CASSLMGLAEGVEQYF
TGTGCCAGCAGCTTGATGGGACTAGCGGAGGGGGTCGAGCAGTACTTC
>-|TRBV29-1|TRBD2|TRBJ2-1
CSVGGPIAGSYNEQFF
TGCAGCGTTGGGGGGCCAATAGCGGGGTCCTACAATGAGCAGTTCTTC
>few|TRBV6-1|-|TRBJ1-3
CASSEVGNTIYF
TGTGCCAGCAGTGAAGTAGGAAACACCATATATTTT
>-|TRBV5-4|TRBD2|TRBJ2-2
CASSPTSGTGELFF
TGTGCCAGCAGCCCGACTAGCGGGACCGGGGAGCTGTTTTTT